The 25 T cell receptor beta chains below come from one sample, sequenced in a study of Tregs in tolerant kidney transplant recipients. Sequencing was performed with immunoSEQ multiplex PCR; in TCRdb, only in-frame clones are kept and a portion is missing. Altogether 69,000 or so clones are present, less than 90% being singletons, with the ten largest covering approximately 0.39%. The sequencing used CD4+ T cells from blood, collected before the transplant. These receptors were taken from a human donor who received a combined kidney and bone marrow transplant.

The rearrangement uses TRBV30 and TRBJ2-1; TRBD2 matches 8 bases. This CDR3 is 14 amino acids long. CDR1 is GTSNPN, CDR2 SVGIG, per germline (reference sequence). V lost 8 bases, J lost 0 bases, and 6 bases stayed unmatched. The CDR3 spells CARGGASSYNEQFF. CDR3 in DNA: TGTGCCCGGGGGGGGGCGAGCTCCTACAATGAGCAGTTCTTC. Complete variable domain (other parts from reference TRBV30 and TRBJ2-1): SQTIHQWPATLVQPVGSPLSLECTVEGTSNPNLYWYRQAAGRGLQLLFYSVGIGQISSEVPQNLSASRPQDRQFILSSKKLLLSDSGFYLCARGGASSYNEQFFGPGTRLTVL.

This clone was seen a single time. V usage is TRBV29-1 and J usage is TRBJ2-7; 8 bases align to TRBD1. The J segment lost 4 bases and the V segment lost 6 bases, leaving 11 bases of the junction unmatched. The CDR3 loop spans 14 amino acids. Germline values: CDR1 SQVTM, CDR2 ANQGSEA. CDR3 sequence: CSVVGTGFLYEQYF. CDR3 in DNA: TGCAGCGTGGTGGGGACAGGTTTTTTGTACGAGCAGTACTTC.

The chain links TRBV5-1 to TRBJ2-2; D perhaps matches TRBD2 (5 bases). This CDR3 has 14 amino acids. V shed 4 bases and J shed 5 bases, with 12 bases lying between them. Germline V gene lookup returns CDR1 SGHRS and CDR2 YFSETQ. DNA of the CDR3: TGCGCCAGCAGCCCAGAGGGTTTAACCGGGGAGCTGTTTTTT. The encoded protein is CASSPEGLTGELFF.

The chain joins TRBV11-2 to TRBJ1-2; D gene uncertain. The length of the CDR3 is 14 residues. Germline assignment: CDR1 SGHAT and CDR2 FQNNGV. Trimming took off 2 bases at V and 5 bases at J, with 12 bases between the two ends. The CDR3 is CASSLYGSGYGYTF. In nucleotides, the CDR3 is TGTGCCAGCAGCTTATACGGTTCCGGGTATGGCTACACCTTC.

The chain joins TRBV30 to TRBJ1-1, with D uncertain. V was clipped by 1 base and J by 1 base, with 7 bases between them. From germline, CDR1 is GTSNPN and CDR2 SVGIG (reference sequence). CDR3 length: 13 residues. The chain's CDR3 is CAWSAAGNTEAFF. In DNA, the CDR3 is TGTGCCTGGAGTGCTGCGGGGAACACTGAAGCTTTCTTT.

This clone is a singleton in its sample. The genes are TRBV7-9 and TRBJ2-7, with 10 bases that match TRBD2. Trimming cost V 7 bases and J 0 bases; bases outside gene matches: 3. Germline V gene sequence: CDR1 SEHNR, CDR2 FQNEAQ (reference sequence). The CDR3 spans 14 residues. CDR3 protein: CASTSSGSSYEQYF. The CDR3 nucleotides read TGTGCCAGCACTTCTAGCGGGAGCTCCTACGAGCAGTACTTC. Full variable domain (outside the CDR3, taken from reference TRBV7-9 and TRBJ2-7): DTGVSQNPRHKITKRGQNVTFRCDPISEHNRLYWYRQTLGQGPEFLTYFQNEAQLEKSRLLSDRFSAERPKGSFSTLEIQRTEQGDSAMYLCASTSSGSSYEQYFGPGTRLTVT.

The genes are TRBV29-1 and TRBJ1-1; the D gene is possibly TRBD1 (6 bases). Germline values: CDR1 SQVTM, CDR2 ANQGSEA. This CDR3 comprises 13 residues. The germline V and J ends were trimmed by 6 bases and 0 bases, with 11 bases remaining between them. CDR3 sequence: CSVYRDLNTEAFF. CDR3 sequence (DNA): TGCAGCGTCTACAGGGATTTGAACACTGAAGCTTTCTTT.

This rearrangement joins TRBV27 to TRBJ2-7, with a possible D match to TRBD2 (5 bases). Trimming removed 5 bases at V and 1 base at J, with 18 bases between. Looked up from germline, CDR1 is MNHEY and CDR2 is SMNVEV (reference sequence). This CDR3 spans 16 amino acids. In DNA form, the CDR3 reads TGTGCCAGCAGTCTGTCCAACGGGATTAAGTCCTACGAGCAGTACTTC. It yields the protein CASSLSNGIKSYEQYF.

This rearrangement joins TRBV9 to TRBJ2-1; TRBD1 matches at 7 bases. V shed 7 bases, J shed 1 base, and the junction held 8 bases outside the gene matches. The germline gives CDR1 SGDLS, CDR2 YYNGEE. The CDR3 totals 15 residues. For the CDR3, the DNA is TGTGCCAGCGGACGAGGGGGCACTTCCTACAATGAGCAGTTCTTC. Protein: CASGRGGTSYNEQFF.

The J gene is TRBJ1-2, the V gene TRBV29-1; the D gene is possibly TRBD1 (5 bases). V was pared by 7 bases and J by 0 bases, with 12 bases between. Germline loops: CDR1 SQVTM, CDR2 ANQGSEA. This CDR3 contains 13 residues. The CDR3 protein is CSALRVSNYGYTF. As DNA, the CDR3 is TGCAGCGCCCTCAGGGTTTCTAACTATGGCTACACCTTC. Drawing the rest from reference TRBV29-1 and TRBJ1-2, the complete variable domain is SAVISQKPSRDICQRGTSLTIQCQVDSQVTMMFWYRQQPGQSLTLIATANQGSEATYESGFVIDKFPISRPNLTFSTLTVSNMSPEDSSIYLCSALRVSNYGYTFGSGTRLTVV.

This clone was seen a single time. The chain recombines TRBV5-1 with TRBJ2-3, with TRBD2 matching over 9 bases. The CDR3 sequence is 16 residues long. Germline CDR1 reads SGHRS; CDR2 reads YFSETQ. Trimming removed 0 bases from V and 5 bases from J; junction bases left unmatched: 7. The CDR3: CASSLGIAGAIDTQYF. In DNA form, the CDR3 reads TGCGCCAGCAGCTTGGGAATAGCGGGAGCAATAGATACGCAGTATTTT.

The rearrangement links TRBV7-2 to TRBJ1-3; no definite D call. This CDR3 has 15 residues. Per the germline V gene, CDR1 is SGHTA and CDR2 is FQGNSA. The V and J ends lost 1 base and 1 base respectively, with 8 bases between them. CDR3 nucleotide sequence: TGTGCCAGCAGCTTAGTTTCATCATCTGGAAACACCATATATTTT. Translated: CASSLVSSSGNTIYF. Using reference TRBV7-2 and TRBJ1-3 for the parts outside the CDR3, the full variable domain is GAGVSQSPSNKVTEKGKDVELRCDPISGHTALYWYRQSLGQGLEFLIYFQGNSAPDKSGLPSDRFSAERTGGSVSTLTIQRTQQEDSAVYLCASSLVSSSGNTIYFGEGSWLTVV.

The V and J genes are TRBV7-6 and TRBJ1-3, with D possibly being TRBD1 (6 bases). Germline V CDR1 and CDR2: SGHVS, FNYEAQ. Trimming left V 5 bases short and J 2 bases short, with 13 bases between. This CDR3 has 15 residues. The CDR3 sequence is CASSPRTGPGNTIYF. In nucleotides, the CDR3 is TGTGCCAGCAGCCCCCGAACAGGGCCTGGAAACACCATATATTTT.

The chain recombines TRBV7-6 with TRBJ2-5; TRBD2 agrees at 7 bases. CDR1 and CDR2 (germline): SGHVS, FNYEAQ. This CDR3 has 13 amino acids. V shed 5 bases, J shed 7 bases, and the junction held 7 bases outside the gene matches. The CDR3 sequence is CASSETSPPTQYF. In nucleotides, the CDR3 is TGTGCCAGCAGCGAGACTAGCCCCCCGACCCAGTACTTC.

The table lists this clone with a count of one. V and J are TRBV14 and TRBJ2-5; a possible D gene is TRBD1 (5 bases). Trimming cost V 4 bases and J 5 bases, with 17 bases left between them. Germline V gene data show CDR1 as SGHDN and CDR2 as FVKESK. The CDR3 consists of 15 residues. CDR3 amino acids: CASSPRQGIGETQYF. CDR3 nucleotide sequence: TGTGCCAGCAGCCCCCGGCAGGGTATAGGGGAGACCCAGTACTTC.

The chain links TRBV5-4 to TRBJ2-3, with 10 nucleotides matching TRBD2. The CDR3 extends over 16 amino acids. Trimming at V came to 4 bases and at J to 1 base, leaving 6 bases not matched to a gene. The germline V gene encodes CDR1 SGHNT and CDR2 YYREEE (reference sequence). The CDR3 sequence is CASSPAGTSGTDTQYF. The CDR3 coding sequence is TGTGCCAGCAGCCCAGCCGGGACTAGCGGCACAGATACGCAGTATTTT.

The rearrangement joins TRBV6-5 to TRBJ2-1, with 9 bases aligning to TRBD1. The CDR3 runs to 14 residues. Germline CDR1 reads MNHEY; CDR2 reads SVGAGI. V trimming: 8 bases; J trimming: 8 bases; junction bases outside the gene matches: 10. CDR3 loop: CASGVGGQGYEQFF. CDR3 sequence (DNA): TGTGCCAGCGGAGTAGGAGGACAGGGGTATGAGCAGTTCTTC.

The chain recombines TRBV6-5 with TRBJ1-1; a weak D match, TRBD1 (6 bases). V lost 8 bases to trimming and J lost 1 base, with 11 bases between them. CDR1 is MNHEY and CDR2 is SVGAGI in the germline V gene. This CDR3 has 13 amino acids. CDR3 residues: CASCRGTNTEAFF. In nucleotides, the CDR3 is TGTGCCAGCTGCAGGGGAACGAACACTGAAGCTTTCTTT.

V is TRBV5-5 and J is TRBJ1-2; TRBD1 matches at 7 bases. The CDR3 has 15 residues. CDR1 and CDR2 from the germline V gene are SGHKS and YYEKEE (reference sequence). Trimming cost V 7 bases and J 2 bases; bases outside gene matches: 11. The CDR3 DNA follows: TGTGCCAGCGGAGGGACAGCGAATAGAAACTATGGCTACACCTTC. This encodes CASGGTANRNYGYTF.

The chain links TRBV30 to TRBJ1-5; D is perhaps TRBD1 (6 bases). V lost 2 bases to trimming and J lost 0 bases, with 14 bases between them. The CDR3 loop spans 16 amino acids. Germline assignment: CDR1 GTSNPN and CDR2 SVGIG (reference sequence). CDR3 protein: CAWSPGTYHSNQPQHF. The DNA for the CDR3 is TGTGCCTGGAGTCCCGGGACATATCATAGCAATCAGCCCCAGCATTTT.

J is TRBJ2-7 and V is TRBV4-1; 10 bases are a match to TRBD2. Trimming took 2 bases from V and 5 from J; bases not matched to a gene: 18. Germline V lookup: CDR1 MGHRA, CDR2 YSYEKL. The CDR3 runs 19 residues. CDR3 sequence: CASSQPANALAGVSHEQYF. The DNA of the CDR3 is TGCGCCAGCAGCCAACCCGCCAATGCGCTAGCGGGAGTATCGCACGAGCAGTACTTC.

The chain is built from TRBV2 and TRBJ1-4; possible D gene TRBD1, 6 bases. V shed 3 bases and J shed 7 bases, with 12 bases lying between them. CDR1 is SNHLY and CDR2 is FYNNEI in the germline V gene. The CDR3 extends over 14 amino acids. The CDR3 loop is CASSDGRGSEKLFF. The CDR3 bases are TGTGCCAGCAGTGATGGGAGGGGGAGTGAAAAACTGTTTTTT.

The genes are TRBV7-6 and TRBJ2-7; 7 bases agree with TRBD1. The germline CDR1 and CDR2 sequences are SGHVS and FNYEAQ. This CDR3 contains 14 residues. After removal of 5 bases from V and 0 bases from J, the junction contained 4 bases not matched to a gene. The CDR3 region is CASSQGQISYEQYF. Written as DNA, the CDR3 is TGTGCCAGCAGCCAGGGACAGATCTCCTACGAGCAGTACTTC.

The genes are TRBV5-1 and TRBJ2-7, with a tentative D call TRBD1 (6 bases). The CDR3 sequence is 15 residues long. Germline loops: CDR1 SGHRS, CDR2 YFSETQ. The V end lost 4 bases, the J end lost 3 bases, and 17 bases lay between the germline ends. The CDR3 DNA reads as TGCGCCAGCAGCCCCGGGATTGGACAGTTCTACGAGCAGTACTTC. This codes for CASSPGIGQFYEQYF.

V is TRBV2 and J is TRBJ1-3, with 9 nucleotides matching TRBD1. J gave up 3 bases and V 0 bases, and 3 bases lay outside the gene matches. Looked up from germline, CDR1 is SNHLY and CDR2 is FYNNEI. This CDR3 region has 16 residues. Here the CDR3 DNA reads TGTGCCAGCAGTGAAGCCGGGACAGGGAATGGAAACACCATATATTTT. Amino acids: CASSEAGTGNGNTIYF. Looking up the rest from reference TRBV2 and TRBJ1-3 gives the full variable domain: EPEVTQTPSHQVTQMGQEVILRCVPISNHLYFYWYRQILGQKVEFLVSFYNNEISEKSEIFDDQFSVERPDGSNFTLKIRSTKLEDSAMYFCASSEAGTGNGNTIYFGEGSWLTVV.